This T cell receptor (beta chain) stems from a study of molecular identifiers for immune sequencing clone quantification. Bulk TCR library preparation followed previously described methods with listed TCR primers. MiXCR, applied by TCRdb to the PCR reads, yields one record per CDR3 protein. The sample carries about 640,000 distinct CDR3 sequences, 20% recorded once. This clonotype was detected ten times or more. Germline CDR1 is MNHEY and CDR2 is SMNVEV (reference sequence). Trimming took 3 bases from V and 2 from J, leaving 6 bases between them. This CDR3 region has 13 residues. V usage is TRBV27 and J usage is TRBJ2-3, with D unresolved. Sequencing input: naive CD8+ T cells from blood, with Jurkat cell RNA spiked in. Subset: FACS-sorted CD8+CD4-CCR7+CD45RA+ naive T cells. This clonotype was sampled from a human donor in good health. Some libraries in this study had Jurkat cell RNA spiked in. CDR3 region: CASSFISTDTQYF. In nucleotides, the CDR3 is TGTGCCAGCAGTTTCATTTCCACAGATACGCAGTATTTT.